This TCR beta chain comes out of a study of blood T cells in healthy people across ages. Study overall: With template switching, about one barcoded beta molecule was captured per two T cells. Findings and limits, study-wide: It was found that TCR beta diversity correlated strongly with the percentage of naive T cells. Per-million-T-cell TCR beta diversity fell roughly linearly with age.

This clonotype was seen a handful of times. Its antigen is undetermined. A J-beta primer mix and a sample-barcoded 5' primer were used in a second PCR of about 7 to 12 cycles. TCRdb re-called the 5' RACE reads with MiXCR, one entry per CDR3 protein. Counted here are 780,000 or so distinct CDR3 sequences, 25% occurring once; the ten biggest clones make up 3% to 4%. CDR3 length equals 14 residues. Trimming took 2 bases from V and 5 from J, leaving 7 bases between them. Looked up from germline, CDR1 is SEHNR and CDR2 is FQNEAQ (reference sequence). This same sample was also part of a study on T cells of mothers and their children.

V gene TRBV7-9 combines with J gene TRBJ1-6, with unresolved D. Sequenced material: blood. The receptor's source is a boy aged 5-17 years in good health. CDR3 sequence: CASSLFGDNSPLHF. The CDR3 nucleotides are TGTGCCAGCAGCTTATTCGGTGATAATTCACCCCTCCACTTT. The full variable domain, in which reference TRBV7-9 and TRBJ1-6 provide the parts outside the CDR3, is DTGVSQNPRHKITKRGQNVTFRCDPISEHNRLYWYRQTLGQGPEFLTYFQNEAQLEKSRLLSDRFSAERPKGSFSTLEIQRTEQGDSAMYLCASSLFGDNSPLHFGNGTRLTVT.